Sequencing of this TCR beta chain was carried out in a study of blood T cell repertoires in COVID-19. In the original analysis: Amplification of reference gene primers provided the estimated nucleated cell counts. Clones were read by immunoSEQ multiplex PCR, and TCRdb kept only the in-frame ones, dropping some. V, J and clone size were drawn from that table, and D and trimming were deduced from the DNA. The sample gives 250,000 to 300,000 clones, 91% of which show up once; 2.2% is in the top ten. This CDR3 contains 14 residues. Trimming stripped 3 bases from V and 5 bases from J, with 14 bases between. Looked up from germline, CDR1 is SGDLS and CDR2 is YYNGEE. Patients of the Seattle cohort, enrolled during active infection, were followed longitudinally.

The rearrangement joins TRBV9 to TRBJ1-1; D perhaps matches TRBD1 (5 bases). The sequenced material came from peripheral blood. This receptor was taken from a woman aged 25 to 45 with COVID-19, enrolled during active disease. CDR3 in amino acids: CASSGNSKGTEAFF. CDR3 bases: TGTGCCAGCAGCGGAAACAGCAAGGGGACTGAAGCTTTCTTT.